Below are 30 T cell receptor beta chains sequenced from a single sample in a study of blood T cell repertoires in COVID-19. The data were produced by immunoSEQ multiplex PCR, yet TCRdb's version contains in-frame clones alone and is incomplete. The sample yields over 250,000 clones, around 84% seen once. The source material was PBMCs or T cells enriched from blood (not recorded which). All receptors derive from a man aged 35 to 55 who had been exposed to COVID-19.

CDR3 DNA sequence: TGTGCCAGCTCACGACCGGGACAGGGGGCAGGTGAGCAGTTCTTC. It codes for CASSRPGQGAGEQFF. The rearrangement joins TRBV18 to TRBJ2-1, with TRBD1 identical over 12 bases. The CDR3 is made up of 15 amino acids. Per germline, CDR1 KGHSH and CDR2 LQKENI. The junction had 7 bases not matched to a gene; V was cut back by 4 bases and J by 9 bases. Based on the CDR3 plus reference TRBV18 and TRBJ2-1, the full variable domain is NAGVMQNPRHLVRRRGQEARLRCSPMKGHSHVYWYRQLPEEGLKFMVYLQKENIIDESGMPKERFSAEFPKEGPSILRIQQVVRGDSAAYFCASSRPGQGAGEQFFGPGTRLTVL.

This CDR3 reads CASSRTSGLSQETQYF. CDR3 nucleotides: TGTGCCAGCAGCCGGACTAGCGGGCTCTCCCAAGAGACCCAGTACTTC. The chain links TRBV5-4 to TRBJ2-5; TRBD2 matches at 11 bases. Trimming took 4 bases from V and 1 from J; bases not matched to a gene: 6. Germline CDR1 and CDR2: SGHNT and YYREEE (reference sequence). There are 16 residues in the CDR3.

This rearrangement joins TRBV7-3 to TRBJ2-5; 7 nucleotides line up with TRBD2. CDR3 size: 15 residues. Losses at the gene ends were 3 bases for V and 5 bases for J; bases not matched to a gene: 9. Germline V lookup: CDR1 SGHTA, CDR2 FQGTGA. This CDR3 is CASSFSGGSSETQYF. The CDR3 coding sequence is TGTGCCAGCAGCTTTTCGGGCGGGAGTTCGGAGACCCAGTACTTC. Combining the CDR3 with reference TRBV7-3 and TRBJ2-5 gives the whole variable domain GAGVSQTPSNKVTEKGKYVELRCDPISGHTALYWYRQSLGQGPEFLIYFQGTGAADDSGLPNDRFFAVRPEGSVSTLKIQRTERGDSAVYLCASSFSGGSSETQYFGPGTRLLVL.

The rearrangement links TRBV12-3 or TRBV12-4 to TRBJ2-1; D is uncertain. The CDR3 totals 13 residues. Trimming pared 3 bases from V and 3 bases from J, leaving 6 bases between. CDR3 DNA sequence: TGTGCCAGCAGTTTCAGATTCTACAATGAGCAGTTCTTC. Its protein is CASSFRFYNEQFF.

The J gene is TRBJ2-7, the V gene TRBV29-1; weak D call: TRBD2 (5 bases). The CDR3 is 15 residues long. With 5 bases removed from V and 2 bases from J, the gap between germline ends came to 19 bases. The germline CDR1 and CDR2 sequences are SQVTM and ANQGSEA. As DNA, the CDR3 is TGCAGCGTTACCAATACACTAGAGCGGACCTACGAGCAGTACTTC. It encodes CSVTNTLERTYEQYF.

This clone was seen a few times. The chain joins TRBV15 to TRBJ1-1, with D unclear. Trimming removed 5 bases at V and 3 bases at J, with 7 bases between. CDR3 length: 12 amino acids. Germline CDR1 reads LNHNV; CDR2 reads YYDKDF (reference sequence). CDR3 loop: CATSVGYTEAFF. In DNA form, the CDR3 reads TGTGCCACCAGCGTCGGTTACACTGAAGCTTTCTTT. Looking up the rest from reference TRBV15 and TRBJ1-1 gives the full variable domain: DAMVIQNPRYQVTQFGKPVTLSCSQTLNHNVMYWYQQKSSQAPKLLFHYYDKDFNNEADTPDNFQSRRPNTSFCFLDIRSPGLGDTAMYLCATSVGYTEAFFGQGTRLTVV.

The CDR3 region is CASSLTDSYEQYF. CDR3 sequence (DNA): TGTGCCAGCAGCTTGACCGACAGCTACGAGCAGTACTTC. The gene calls are TRBV7-9 and TRBJ2-7; a possible D gene is TRBD1 (5 bases). V lost 3 bases and J 3 bases, leaving 9 bases between the germline ends. Germline V gene data show CDR1 as SEHNR and CDR2 as FQNEAQ (reference sequence). CDR3 size: 13 residues.

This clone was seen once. The CDR3 region is CASSSNRDINNEQFF. In DNA, the CDR3 is TGTGCCAGCAGCTCCAACCGGGACATAAACAATGAGCAGTTCTTC. J is TRBJ2-1 and V is TRBV11-2; a possible D gene is TRBD1 (6 bases). There are 15 residues in the CDR3. The V and J ends lost 4 bases and 5 bases respectively, with 15 bases between them. Germline CDR1 SGHAT, CDR2 FQNNGV.

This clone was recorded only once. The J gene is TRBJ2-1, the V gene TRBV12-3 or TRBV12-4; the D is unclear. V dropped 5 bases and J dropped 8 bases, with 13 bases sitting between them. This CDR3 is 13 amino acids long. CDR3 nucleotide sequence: TGTGCCAGCAGTCCCCCCTACCTCGATGAGCAGTTCTTC. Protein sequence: CASSPPYLDEQFF.

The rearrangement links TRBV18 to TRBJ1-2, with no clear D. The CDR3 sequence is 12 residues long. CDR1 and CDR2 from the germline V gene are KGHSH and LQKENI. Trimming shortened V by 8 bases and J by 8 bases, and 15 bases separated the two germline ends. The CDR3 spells CASTVDTGGYTF. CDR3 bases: TGTGCCAGCACTGTCGACACTGGAGGCTACACCTTC. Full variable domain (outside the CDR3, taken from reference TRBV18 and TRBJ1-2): NAGVMQNPRHLVRRRGQEARLRCSPMKGHSHVYWYRQLPEEGLKFMVYLQKENIIDESGMPKERFSAEFPKEGPSILRIQQVVRGDSAAYFCASTVDTGGYTFGSGTRLTVV.

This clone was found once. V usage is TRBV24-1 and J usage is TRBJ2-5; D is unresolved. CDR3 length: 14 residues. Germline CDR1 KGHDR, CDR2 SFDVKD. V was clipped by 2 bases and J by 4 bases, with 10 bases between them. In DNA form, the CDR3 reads TGTGCCACCAGTGATTCCCCAACAGTAGAGACCCAGTACTTC. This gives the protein CATSDSPTVETQYF.

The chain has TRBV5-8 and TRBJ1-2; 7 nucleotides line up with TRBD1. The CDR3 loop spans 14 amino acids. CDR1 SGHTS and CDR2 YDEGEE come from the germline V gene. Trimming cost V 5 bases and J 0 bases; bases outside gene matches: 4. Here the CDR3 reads CASSFRGANYGYTF. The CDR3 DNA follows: TGTGCCAGCAGTTTCAGGGGGGCTAACTATGGCTACACCTTC.

The chain's CDR3 is CATPPLEGVLSGELFF. The CDR3 DNA reads as TGTGCCACTCCGCCCCTCGAAGGGGTGTTAAGCGGGGAGCTGTTTTTT. This sequence joins TRBV7-8 and TRBJ2-2, with D possibly matching TRBD1 (5 bases). The CDR3 loop spans 16 amino acids. The V end lost 10 bases, the J end lost 7 bases, and 25 bases lay between the germline ends. CDR1 SGHVS and CDR2 FQNEAQ come from the germline V gene.

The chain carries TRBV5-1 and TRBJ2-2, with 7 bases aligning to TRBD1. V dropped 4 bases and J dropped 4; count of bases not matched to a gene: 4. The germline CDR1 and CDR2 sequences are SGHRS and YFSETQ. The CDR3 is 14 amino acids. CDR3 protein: CASSTGQITGELFF. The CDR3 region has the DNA TGCGCCAGCAGCACGGGACAGATCACCGGGGAGCTGTTTTTT.

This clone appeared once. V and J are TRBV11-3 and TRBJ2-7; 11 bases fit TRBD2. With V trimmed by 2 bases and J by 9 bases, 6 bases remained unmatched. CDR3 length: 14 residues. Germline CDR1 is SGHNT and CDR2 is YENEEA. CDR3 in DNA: TGTGCCAGCAGCTTAACTAGCGGGAGTATCGGGCAGTACTTC. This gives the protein CASSLTSGSIGQYF.

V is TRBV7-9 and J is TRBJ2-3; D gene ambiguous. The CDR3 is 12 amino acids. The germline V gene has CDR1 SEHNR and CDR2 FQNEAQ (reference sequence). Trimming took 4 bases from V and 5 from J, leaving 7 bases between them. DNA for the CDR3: TGTGCCAGCAGCTCGGGTGAAGATACGCAGTATTTT. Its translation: CASSSGEDTQYF.

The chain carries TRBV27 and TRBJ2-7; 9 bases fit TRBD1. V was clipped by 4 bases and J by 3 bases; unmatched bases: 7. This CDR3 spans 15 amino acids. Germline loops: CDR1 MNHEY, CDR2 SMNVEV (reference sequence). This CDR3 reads CASSSEWTGDYEQYF. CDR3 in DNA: TGTGCCAGCAGTTCTGAGTGGACAGGGGACTACGAGCAGTACTTC.

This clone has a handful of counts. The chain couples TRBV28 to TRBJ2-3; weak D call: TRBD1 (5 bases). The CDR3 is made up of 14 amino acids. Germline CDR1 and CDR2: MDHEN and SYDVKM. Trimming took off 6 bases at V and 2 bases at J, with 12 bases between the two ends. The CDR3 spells CASSIREFTDTQYF. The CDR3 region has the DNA TGTGCCAGCAGCATCAGGGAATTCACAGATACGCAGTATTTT.

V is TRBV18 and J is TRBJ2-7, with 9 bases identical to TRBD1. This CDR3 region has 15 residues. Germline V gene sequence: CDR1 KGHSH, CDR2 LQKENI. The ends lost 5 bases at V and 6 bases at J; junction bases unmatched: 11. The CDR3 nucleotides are TGTGCCAGCTCAACAACACGAGGGACAGGGAGCGAGCAGTACTTC. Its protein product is CASSTTRGTGSEQYF.

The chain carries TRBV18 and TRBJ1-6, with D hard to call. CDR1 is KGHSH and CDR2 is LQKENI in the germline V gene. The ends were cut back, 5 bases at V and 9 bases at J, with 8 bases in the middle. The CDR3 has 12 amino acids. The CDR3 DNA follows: TGTGCCAGCTCAGTTATCGGTTCACCCCTCCACTTT. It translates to CASSVIGSPLHF.

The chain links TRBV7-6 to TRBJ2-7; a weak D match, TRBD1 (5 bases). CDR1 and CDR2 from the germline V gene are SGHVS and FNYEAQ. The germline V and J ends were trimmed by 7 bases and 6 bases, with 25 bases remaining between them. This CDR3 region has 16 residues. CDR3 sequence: CASTETSWGRAGEQYF. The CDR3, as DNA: TGTGCCAGCACCGAAACCTCCTGGGGCAGGGCAGGCGAGCAGTACTTC.

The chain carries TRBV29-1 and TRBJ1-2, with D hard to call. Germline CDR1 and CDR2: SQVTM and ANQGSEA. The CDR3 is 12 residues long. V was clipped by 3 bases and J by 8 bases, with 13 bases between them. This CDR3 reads CSVDRSNLGYTF. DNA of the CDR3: TGCAGCGTTGATAGGAGTAACTTGGGCTACACCTTC.

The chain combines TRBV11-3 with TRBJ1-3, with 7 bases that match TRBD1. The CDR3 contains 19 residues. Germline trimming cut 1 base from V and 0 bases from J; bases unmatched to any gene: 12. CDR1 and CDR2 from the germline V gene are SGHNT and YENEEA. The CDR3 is CASSLVGRRDSYSGNTIYF. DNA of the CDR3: TGTGCCAGCAGCTTAGTAGGCCGCCGGGACAGTTACTCTGGAAACACCATATATTTT.

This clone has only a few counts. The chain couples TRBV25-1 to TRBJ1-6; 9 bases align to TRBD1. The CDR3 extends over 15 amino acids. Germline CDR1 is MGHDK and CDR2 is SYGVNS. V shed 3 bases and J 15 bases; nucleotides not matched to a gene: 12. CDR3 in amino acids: CASSELPGQGFNLHF. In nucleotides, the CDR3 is TGTGCCAGCAGTGAGCTACCGGGACAGGGTTTCAACCTCCACTTT.

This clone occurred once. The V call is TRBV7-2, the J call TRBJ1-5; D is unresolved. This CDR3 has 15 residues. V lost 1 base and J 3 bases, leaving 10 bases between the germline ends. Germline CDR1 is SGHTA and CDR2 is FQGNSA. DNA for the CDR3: TGTGCCAGCAGCTTAGGAGGTGGATTCAATCAGCCCCAGCATTTT. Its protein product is CASSLGGGFNQPQHF.

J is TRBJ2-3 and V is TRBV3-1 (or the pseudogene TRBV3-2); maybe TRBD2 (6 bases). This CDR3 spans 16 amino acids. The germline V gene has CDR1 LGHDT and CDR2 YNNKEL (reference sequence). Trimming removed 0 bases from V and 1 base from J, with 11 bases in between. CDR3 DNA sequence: TGTGCCAGCAGCCAAGACCCCGGGGGAGGCACAGATACGCAGTATTTT. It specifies CASSQDPGGGTDTQYF.

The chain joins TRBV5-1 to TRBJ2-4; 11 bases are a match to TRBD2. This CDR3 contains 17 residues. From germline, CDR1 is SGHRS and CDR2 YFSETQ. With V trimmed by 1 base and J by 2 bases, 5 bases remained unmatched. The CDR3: CASSLRGLADTKNIQYF. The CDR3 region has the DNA TGCGCCAGCAGCTTGAGGGGACTAGCGGACACCAAAAACATTCAGTACTTC. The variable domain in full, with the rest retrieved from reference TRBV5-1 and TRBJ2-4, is KAGVTQTPRYLIKTRGQQVTLSCSPISGHRSVSWYQQTPGQGLQFLFEYFSETQRNKGNFPGRFSGRQFSNSRSEMNVSTLELGDSALYLCASSLRGLADTKNIQYFGAGTRLSVL.

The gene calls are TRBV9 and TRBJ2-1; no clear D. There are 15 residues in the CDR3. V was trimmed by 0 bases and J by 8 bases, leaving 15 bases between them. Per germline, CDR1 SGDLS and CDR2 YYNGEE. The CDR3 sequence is CASSVGVTTVDEQFF. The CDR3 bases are TGTGCCAGCAGCGTAGGGGTTACGACTGTCGATGAGCAGTTCTTC.

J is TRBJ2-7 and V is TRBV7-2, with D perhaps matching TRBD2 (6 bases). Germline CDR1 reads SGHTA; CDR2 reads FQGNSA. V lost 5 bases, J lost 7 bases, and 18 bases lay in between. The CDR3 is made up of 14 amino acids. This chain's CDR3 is CASSIRRAADEQYF. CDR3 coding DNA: TGTGCCAGCAGCATCAGGAGGGCGGCGGATGAGCAGTACTTC.

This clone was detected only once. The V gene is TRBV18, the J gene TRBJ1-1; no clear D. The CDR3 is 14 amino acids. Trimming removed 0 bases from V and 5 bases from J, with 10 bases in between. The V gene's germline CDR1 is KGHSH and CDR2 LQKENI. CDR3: CASSPPSTPTEAFF. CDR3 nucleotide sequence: TGTGCCAGCTCACCACCCTCTACCCCGACTGAAGCTTTCTTT.